This T cell receptor (beta chain) was found in a study of cytomegalovirus exposure and HLA in healthy donors. The PCR made use of 60 Vbeta and 13 Jbeta primers. The method was immunoSEQ multiplex PCR; TCRdb's version includes in-frame clones alone and lacks a portion of them. This table holds 120,000 to 150,000 clones, around three quarters found once. Trimming at V came to 0 bases and at J to 8 bases, leaving 5 bases not matched to a gene. The germline V gene has CDR1 SNHLY and CDR2 FYNNEI. This CDR3 region has 15 residues. The TCR was taken from a man aged 35 to 55 in good health and CMV-seropositive. The chain employs TRBV2 and TRBJ2-1, with 9 bases identical to TRBD2. Sequenced: PBMCs. CDR3 in DNA: TGTGCCAGCAGTGAAGCGCTTTTAGCGGGAGATGAGCAGTTCTTC. It translates to CASSEALLAGDEQFF. The entire variable domain, with the rest obtained from reference TRBV2 and TRBJ2-1, is as follows: EPEVTQTPSHQVTQMGQEVILRCVPISNHLYFYWYRQILGQKVEFLVSFYNNEISEKSEIFDDQFSVERPDGSNFTLKIRSTKLEDSAMYFCASSEALLAGDEQFFGPGTRLTVL.